Listed below are T cell receptor beta chains from one sample, sequenced in a study of blood T cell repertoires in COVID-19. Libraries were prepared by immunoSEQ multiplex PCR; TCRdb keeps only in-frame clonotypes and omits some of them. The sample yields about 36,000 clones, around three quarters seen once. Sequencing was performed on peripheral blood. Receptor source: a man aged 55 to 69 with active COVID-19. The CDR3 runs from the conserved cysteine through the conserved F or W. The D gene is left open where the match is weak. Some rows mark clone size as missing; the rest say once, few, many or name a class of expanded clone.

d_gene,v_gene,abundance,j_gene,CDR3nt,CDR3aa
TRBD2,TRBV3-1/TRBV3-2,.,TRBJ2-3,TGTGCCAGCACCGTAGCGGGAGGAGAGACAGATACGCAGTATTTT,CASTVAGGETDTQYF
.,TRBV4-3,.,TRBJ2-7,TGCGCCAGCAGCCAGACCTGGCAGGGGACCTACGAGCAGTACTTC,CASSQTWQGTYEQYF
.,TRBV4-1,.,TRBJ1-4,TGCGCCAGCAGCCAAGGGGGTGGCAGAAGGGGAAAACTGTTTTTT,CASSQGGGRRGKLFF
.,TRBV4-3,.,TRBJ2-1,TGCGCCAGCAGCCAAGCCCACACCACATCCTACAATGAGCAGTTCTTC,CASSQAHTTSYNEQFF
.,TRBV4-1,once,TRBJ2-1,TGCGCCAGCAGCCAAGATCTGGTCGGGTTACTCAATGAGCAGTTCTTC,CASSQDLVGLLNEQFF
TRBD2,TRBV13,.,TRBJ2-5,TGTGCCAGCAGCTACAGCGGGAGAGGGTACCAAGAGACCCAGTACTTC,CASSYSGRGYQETQYF
TRBD2,TRBV4-1,.,TRBJ2-1,TGCGCCAGCAGCCAAGCGGGACTAGCGGGAGGGCCAAGGTCGTACAATGAGCAGTTCTTC,CASSQAGLAGGPRSYNEQFF
TRBD2,TRBV9,.,TRBJ2-3,TGTGCCAGCAGCCCTAGAGCGGGGACCTCCACAGATACGCAGTATTTT,CASSPRAGTSTDTQYF
TRBD2,TRBV5-1,.,TRBJ2-3,TGCGCCAGCAGCTTCGGACTAGCGGGAGCAGATACGCAGTATTTT,CASSFGLAGADTQYF
TRBD2,TRBV7-2,.,TRBJ2-1,TGTGCCAGCAGCTCGGGACTAGCGGGGTACAATGAGCAGTTCTTC,CASSSGLAGYNEQFF
.,TRBV7-2,.,TRBJ1-1,TGTGCCAGCAGCTTAGCAAGGGGCGGCACTGAAGCTTTCTTT,CASSLARGGTEAFF
.,TRBV6-2/TRBV6-3,.,TRBJ2-7,TGTGCCAGCAGCTCCACATCGGGCGGAGGACGCGAGCAGTACTTC,CASSSTSGGGREQYF
.,TRBV24-1,.,TRBJ2-3,TGTGCCACCAGTGACATAGAGTCAGATACGCAGTATTTT,CATSDIESDTQYF
.,TRBV11-2,.,TRBJ1-6,TGTGCCAGCAGCTTAGGCAGGCCTACCTCCTATAATTCACCCCTCCACTTT,CASSLGRPTSYNSPLHF
.,TRBV2,.,TRBJ2-7,TGTGCCAGCAGTGGGGCAGGAAGGCGCGAGCAGTACTTC,CASSGAGRREQYF
.,TRBV10-3,.,TRBJ1-6,TGTGCCATCGGTCTGGCAGATAATTCACCCCTCCACTTT,CAIGLADNSPLHF
.,TRBV10-3,.,TRBJ1-2,TGTGCCATCAGGATGGAGGATAACTATGGCTACACCTTC,CAIRMEDNYGYTF
.,TRBV5-6,.,TRBJ1-1,TGTGCCAGCAGCGCAGGACAGCCATTGAACACTGAAGCTTTCTTT,CASSAGQPLNTEAFF